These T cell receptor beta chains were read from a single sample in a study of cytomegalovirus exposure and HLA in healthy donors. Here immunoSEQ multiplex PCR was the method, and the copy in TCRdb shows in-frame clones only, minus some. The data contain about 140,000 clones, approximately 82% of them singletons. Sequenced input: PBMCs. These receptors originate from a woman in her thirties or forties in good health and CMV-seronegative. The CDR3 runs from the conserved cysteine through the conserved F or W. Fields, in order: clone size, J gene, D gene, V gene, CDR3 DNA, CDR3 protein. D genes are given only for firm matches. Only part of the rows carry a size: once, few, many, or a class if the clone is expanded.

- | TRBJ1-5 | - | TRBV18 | TGTGCCAGCTCACCTGACTCAGGACTACAGCCCCAGCATTTT | CASSPDSGLQPQHF
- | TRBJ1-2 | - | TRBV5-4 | TGTGCCAGCAGCTTGGTGCCAGGGAATCAACCCTATGGCTACACCTTC | CASSLVPGNQPYGYTF
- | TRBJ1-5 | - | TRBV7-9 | TGTGCCAGCAGCTTAGTGGGCGCGGGGGATCAGCCCCAGCATTTT | CASSLVGAGDQPQHF
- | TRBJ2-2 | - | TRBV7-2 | TGTGCCAGCAGCTTCTCCTTGAACACCGGGGAGCTGTTTTTT | CASSFSLNTGELFF
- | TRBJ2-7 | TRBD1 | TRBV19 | TGTGCCAGTAGTAAGGGGACAGGACCCTACGAGCAGTACTTC | CASSKGTGPYEQYF
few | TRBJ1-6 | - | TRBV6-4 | TGTGCCAGCAGTGACCACGGACATGATGGTTCACCCCTCCACTTT | CASSDHGHDGSPLHF
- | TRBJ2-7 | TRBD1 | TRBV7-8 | TGTGCCAGCAGCAAAGACAGGGGGCTAACCTACGAGCAGTACTTC | CASSKDRGLTYEQYF
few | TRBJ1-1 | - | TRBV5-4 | TGTGCCAGCAGCTTGAAGGGAGGGAAAAACACTGAAGCTTTCTTT | CASSLKGGKNTEAFF
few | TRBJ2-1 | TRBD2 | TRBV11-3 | TGTGCCAGCAGCTTAGAAGGCAGCGGGATAGGGTCTGAGCAGTTCTTC | CASSLEGSGIGSEQFF
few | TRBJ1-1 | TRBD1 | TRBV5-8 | TGTGCCAGCAGCCGCGGAGATATGACAGGGGGCAAGTCCACTGAAGCTTTCTTT | CASSRGDMTGGKSTEAFF
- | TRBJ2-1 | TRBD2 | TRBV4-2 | TGTGCCAGCAGCCAAGATATAGCGGGGGGGGATGAGCAGTTCTTC | CASSQDIAGGDEQFF
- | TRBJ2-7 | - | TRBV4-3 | TGCGCCAGCAGCCAAGGGGGCCCAGCCTACGAGCAGTACTTC | CASSQGGPAYEQYF
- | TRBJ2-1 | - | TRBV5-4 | TGTGCCAGCAGCTTTTTTGGAGTGATGCGCTCTGAGCAGTTCTTC | CASSFFGVMRSEQFF
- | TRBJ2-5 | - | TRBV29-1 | TGCAGCGGCGGCAGTTACCAAGAGACCCAGTACTTC | CSGGSYQETQYF
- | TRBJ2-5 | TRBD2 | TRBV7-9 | TGTGCCAGCAGCTCGCCCGGGACTAGTGAAGAGACCCAGTACTTC | CASSSPGTSEETQYF
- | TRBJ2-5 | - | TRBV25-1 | TGTGCCAGCAGTGAATATGAGGTGGGAGGAGAGACCCAGTACTTC | CASSEYEVGGETQYF
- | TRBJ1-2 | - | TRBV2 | TGTGCCAGCAGTGTACGGTCCCCGGATGGCTACACCTTC | CASSVRSPDGYTF
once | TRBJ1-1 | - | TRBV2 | TGTGCCAGCAGTGATGGTCCGGACACTGAAGCTTTCTTT | CASSDGPDTEAFF
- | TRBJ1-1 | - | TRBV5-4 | TGTGCCAGCAGCTTTGGGGCATGGACTGAAGCTTTCTTT | CASSFGAWTEAFF
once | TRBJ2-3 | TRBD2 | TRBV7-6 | TGTGCCAGCAGCCCCCCCCGTGGGACTAGCGGGAGAAGCACAGATACGCAGTATTTT | CASSPPRGTSGRSTDTQYF
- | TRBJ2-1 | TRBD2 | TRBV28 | TGTGCCAGCAGTTTACTAGCGGGAGACAATGAGCAGTTCTTC | CASSLLAGDNEQFF
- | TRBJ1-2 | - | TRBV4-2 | TGTGCCAGCAGCTATTCATCGGATGGCTACACCTTC | CASSYSSDGYTF
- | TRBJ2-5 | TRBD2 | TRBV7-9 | TGTGCCAGCAGCCCATTAGTGGGACTAGCGGAGATCCAAGAGACCCAGTACTTC | CASSPLVGLAEIQETQYF
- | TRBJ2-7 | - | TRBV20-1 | TGCAGCCCGACCCGGGTCGAGCAGTACTTC | CSPTRVEQYF
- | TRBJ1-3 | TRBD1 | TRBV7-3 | TGTGCCAGCAGCTCTCAGGGGGGACCCGCCAACTCTGGAAACACCATATATTTT | CASSSQGGPANSGNTIYF
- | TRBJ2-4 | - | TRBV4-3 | TGCGCCAGCAGCCAAACTAGACGCGCCATTCAGTACTTC | CASSQTRRAIQYF
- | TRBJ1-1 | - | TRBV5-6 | TGTGCCAGCGGGTCCAGGGCGAATTTTGAATCCACTGAAGCTTTCTTT | CASGSRANFESTEAFF
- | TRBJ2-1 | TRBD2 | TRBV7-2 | TGTGCCAGCAGCCCTAGCGGGGATTCTTACAATGAGCAGTTCTTC | CASSPSGDSYNEQFF
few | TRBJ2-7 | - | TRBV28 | TGTGCCAGCAGTTCTCAACGTCAGGGCACGAGCTCCTACGAGCAGTACTTC | CASSSQRQGTSSYEQYF
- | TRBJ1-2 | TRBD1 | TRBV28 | TGTGCCAGCAGGGAGACAGGGGTCGATGGCTACACCTTC | CASRETGVDGYTF
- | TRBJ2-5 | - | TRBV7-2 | TGTGCCAGCAGCTTGAACCACAAGGACTACGCGAAGAAAGAGACCCAGTACTTC | CASSLNHKDYAKKETQYF
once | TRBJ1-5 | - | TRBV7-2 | TGTGCCAGCAGCTTAAACAGACGACAGCCCCAGCATTTT | CASSLNRRQPQHF
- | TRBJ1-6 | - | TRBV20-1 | TGCAGTGCCAAAGAGAATTCACCCCTCCACTTT | CSAKENSPLHF
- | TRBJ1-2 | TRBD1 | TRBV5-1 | TGCGCCAGCAGCTTCGGGACAGGGAAGTGGGGCTACACCTTC | CASSFGTGKWGYTF
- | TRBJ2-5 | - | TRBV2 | TGTGCCAGCAGTGAACTTTTGGCCAGACAAGGCCAGTACTTC | CASSELLARQGQYF
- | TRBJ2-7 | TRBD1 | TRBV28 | TGTGCCAGCAGTTGGGGGGGACAGGGATTCCACGAGCAGTACTTC | CASSWGGQGFHEQYF
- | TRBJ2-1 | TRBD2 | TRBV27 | TGTGCCACCCTCCTAACGGGAGGGCCCTACAATGAGCAGTTCTTC | CATLLTGGPYNEQFF
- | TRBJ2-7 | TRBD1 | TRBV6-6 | TGTGCCAGCAGTCCGAGACAGGGGGCGGCCTACGAGCAGTACTTC | CASSPRQGAAYEQYF
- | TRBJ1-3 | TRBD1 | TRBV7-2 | TGTGCCAGCAGCTTAAACAGGGGGTATGGAAACACCATATATTTT | CASSLNRGYGNTIYF
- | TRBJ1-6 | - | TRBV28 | TGTGCCAGCAGTTTAACTGGGGCTTATAATTCACCCCTCCACTTT | CASSLTGAYNSPLHF
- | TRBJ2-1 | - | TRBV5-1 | TGCGCCAGCAGCGCTTACCGTCCCGGGACTGCGTCCTACAATGAGCAGTTCTTC | CASSAYRPGTASYNEQFF
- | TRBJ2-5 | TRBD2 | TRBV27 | TGTGCCAGCAGCGGTCACCTGGTAGCGGGAGGGCTGAGGGAGACCCAGTACTTC | CASSGHLVAGGLRETQYF
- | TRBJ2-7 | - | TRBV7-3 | TGTGCCAGCAGCTCATCTAGCCTCTCCAACGAGCAGTACTTC | CASSSSSLSNEQYF
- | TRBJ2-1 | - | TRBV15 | TGTGCCACCAGTATCGGGACCTACAATGAGCAGTTCTTC | CATSIGTYNEQFF
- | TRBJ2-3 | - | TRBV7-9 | TGTGCCAGCAGCCTCACAGGGATGGATACGCAGTATTTT | CASSLTGMDTQYF
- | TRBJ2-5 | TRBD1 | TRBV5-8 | TGTGCCAGCAGCTGGGGGACAGGGGGCAATTGGGGACAAGAGACCCAGTACTTC | CASSWGTGGNWGQETQYF
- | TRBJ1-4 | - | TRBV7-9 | TGTGCCAGCAGCTTAGTATTTTCAACTAATGAAAAACTGTTTTTT | CASSLVFSTNEKLFF